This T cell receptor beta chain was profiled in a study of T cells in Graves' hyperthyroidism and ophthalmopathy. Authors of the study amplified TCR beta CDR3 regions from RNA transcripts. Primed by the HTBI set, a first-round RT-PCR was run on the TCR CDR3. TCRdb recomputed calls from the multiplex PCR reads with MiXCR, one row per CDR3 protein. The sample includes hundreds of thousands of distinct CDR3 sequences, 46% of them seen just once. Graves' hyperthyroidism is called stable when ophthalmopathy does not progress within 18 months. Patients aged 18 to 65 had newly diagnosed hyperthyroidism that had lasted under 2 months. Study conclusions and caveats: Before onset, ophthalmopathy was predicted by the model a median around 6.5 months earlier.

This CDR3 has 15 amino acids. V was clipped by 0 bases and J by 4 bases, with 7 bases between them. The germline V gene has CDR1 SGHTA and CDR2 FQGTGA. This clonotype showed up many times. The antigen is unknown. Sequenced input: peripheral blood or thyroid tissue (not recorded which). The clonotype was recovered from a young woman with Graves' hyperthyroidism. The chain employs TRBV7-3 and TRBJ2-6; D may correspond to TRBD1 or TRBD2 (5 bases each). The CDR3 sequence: CASSLTGDGANVLTF. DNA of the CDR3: TGTGCCAGCAGCTTAACAGGGGACGGGGCCAACGTCCTGACTTTC.